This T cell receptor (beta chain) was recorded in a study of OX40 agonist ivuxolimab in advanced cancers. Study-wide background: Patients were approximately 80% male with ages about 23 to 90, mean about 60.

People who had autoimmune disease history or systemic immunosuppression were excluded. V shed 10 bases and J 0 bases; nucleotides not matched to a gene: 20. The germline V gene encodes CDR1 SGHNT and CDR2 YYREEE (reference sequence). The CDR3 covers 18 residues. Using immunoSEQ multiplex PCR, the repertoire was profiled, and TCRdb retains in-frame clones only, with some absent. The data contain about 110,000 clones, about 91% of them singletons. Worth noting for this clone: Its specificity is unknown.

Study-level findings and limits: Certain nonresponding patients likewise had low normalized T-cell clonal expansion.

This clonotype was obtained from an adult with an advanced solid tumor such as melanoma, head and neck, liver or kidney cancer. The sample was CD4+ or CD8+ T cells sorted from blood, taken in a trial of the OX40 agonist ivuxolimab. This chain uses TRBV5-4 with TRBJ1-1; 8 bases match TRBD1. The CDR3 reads CAGSSYYHRGLMNTEAFF. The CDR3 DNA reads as TGTGCCGGATCGTCGTACTACCACAGGGGGTTAATGAACACTGAAGCTTTCTTT.